A selection of T cell receptor beta chains follows, all from one sample in a study of cytomegalovirus exposure and HLA in healthy donors. Sequencing used immunoSEQ multiplex PCR; TCRdb keeps in-frame clones, though not all of them. The table records approximately 130,000 clones, about four fifths of them present only once. The source material was PBMCs. The receptors shown here come from a woman aged 40 to 55 in good health and CMV-seronegative. Both conserved end residues are part of each CDR3. A D gene is named only where the DNA matches it firmly. Rows may omit the clone size; those that give it use once, few, many or a size class.

d_gene: TRBD1
v_gene: TRBV9
abundance: -
j_gene: TRBJ1-2
CDR3nt: TGTGCCAGCAGCAAAGACGGACAGGGGGCGCGGGGCTACACCTTC
CDR3aa: CASSKDGQGARGYTF

d_gene: TRBD2
v_gene: TRBV9
abundance: -
j_gene: TRBJ2-7
CDR3nt: TGTGCCAGCAGCCCCGGGGGGGCCTACGAGCAGTACTTC
CDR3aa: CASSPGGAYEQYF

d_gene: TRBD1
v_gene: TRBV6-1
abundance: -
j_gene: TRBJ1-4
CDR3nt: TGTGCCAGCAGTGGCCGGACAGGGGGCTACACAACTAATGAAAAACTGTTTTTT
CDR3aa: CASSGRTGGYTTNEKLFF

d_gene: -
v_gene: TRBV13
abundance: -
j_gene: TRBJ2-1
CDR3nt: TGTGCCAGCAGCTTATCTTCAGAGGCGTACAATGAGCAGTTCTTC
CDR3aa: CASSLSSEAYNEQFF

d_gene: -
v_gene: TRBV11-2
abundance: -
j_gene: TRBJ1-2
CDR3nt: TGTGCCAGCAGTCTAGTCAACGGAGCCTTC
CDR3aa: CASSLVNGAF

d_gene: TRBD2
v_gene: TRBV6-5
abundance: once
j_gene: TRBJ2-3
CDR3nt: TGTGCCAGCAGTTACCTAGCGGGGTCTAGCACAGATACGCAGTATTTT
CDR3aa: CASSYLAGSSTDTQYF

d_gene: -
v_gene: TRBV2
abundance: -
j_gene: TRBJ1-4
CDR3nt: TGTGCCAGCAGTGGTCAGTTACTGTTTTTT
CDR3aa: CASSGQLLFF

d_gene: TRBD2
v_gene: TRBV7-9
abundance: few
j_gene: TRBJ2-5
CDR3nt: TGTGCCAGCAGCTTAGCCCCGACTAGCGGGACTTTTGAGACCCAGTACTTC
CDR3aa: CASSLAPTSGTFETQYF

d_gene: TRBD2
v_gene: TRBV7-9
abundance: -
j_gene: TRBJ2-5
CDR3nt: TGTGCCAGCAGCCCTACCGGACTAGCGGGAGAAAAAGAGACCCAGTACTTC
CDR3aa: CASSPTGLAGEKETQYF

d_gene: TRBD2
v_gene: TRBV5-4
abundance: -
j_gene: TRBJ2-3
CDR3nt: TGTGCCAGCAGCCCCTCTAGCGGGAGCCCCACAGATACGCAGTATTTT
CDR3aa: CASSPSSGSPTDTQYF

d_gene: -
v_gene: TRBV2
abundance: -
j_gene: TRBJ1-4
CDR3nt: TGTGCCAGCACCCCCCGTGAAAAACTGTTTTTT
CDR3aa: CASTPREKLFF

d_gene: -
v_gene: TRBV28
abundance: few
j_gene: TRBJ1-3
CDR3nt: TGTGCCAGCAGCTTTGACATTAGCTCTGGAAACACCATATATTTT
CDR3aa: CASSFDISSGNTIYF

d_gene: TRBD1
v_gene: TRBV9
abundance: -
j_gene: TRBJ1-6
CDR3nt: TGTGCCAGCAGGTCAACAGGGGGTGATTCACCCCTCCACTTT
CDR3aa: CASRSTGGDSPLHF

d_gene: TRBD1
v_gene: TRBV4-3
abundance: once
j_gene: TRBJ1-1
CDR3nt: TGCGCCAGCAGCCTCACCGGGACAGTGAACACTGAAGCTTTCTTT
CDR3aa: CASSLTGTVNTEAFF

d_gene: -
v_gene: TRBV5-1
abundance: -
j_gene: TRBJ1-6
CDR3nt: TGCGCCAGCAGCTTGGGTTCTGGGGAGGCCGATTCACCCCTCCACTTT
CDR3aa: CASSLGSGEADSPLHF

d_gene: -
v_gene: TRBV27
abundance: -
j_gene: TRBJ1-1
CDR3nt: TGTGCCAGCAGTTTATCGCGGAAGAACACTGAAGCTTTCTTT
CDR3aa: CASSLSRKNTEAFF

d_gene: -
v_gene: TRBV25-1
abundance: -
j_gene: TRBJ2-7
CDR3nt: TGTGCCAGCACCTGGGCCCACGAGCAGTACTTC
CDR3aa: CASTWAHEQYF

d_gene: TRBD2
v_gene: TRBV29-1
abundance: few
j_gene: TRBJ2-1
CDR3nt: TGCAGCGTTGGACGCGGGAGTTGGGCACTTAGGGCCTACAATGAGCAGTTCTTC
CDR3aa: CSVGRGSWALRAYNEQFF

d_gene: -
v_gene: TRBV5-1
abundance: few
j_gene: TRBJ2-3
CDR3nt: TGCGCCAGCAGCCCCAACACAGATACGCAGTATTTT
CDR3aa: CASSPNTDTQYF

d_gene: -
v_gene: TRBV5-1
abundance: -
j_gene: TRBJ2-5
CDR3nt: TGCGCCAGCAGCTTGTCCGGCAGGGTAGGGGAGACCCAGTACTTC
CDR3aa: CASSLSGRVGETQYF

d_gene: -
v_gene: TRBV11-2
abundance: once
j_gene: TRBJ1-1
CDR3nt: TGTGCCAGCAGCTTAGAGGGAGGCCTTGAAGCTTTCTTT
CDR3aa: CASSLEGGLEAFF

d_gene: TRBD1
v_gene: TRBV5-1
abundance: once
j_gene: TRBJ2-2
CDR3nt: TGCGCCAGCAGCTTGGGGGCTACAGGGGCCCTCACCGGGGAGCTGTTTTTT
CDR3aa: CASSLGATGALTGELFF

d_gene: -
v_gene: TRBV9
abundance: -
j_gene: TRBJ2-2
CDR3nt: TGTGCCAGCAGCGTAGACGGCGGGGAGCTGTTTTTT
CDR3aa: CASSVDGGELFF

d_gene: TRBD1
v_gene: TRBV7-9
abundance: -
j_gene: TRBJ1-6
CDR3nt: TGTGCCAGCAGCCCCTGGGGACAGGGCAATTCACCCCTCCACTTT
CDR3aa: CASSPWGQGNSPLHF

d_gene: -
v_gene: TRBV4-2
abundance: -
j_gene: TRBJ2-7
CDR3nt: TGTGCCAGCAGCCAAGATCCCGCTAGCCCCTACGAGCAGTACTTC
CDR3aa: CASSQDPASPYEQYF

d_gene: -
v_gene: TRBV6-1
abundance: -
j_gene: TRBJ1-5
CDR3nt: TGTGCCAGCAGTCCGAGGGTTTTCAATCAGCCCCAGCATTTT
CDR3aa: CASSPRVFNQPQHF

d_gene: TRBD1
v_gene: TRBV19
abundance: -
j_gene: TRBJ2-7
CDR3nt: TGTGCCAGTAGTGGAAAACCGGGACAGCGAACCTACGAGCAGTACTTC
CDR3aa: CASSGKPGQRTYEQYF

d_gene: -
v_gene: TRBV19
abundance: -
j_gene: TRBJ2-7
CDR3nt: TGTGCCAGTAGTATCTCAGCCGGGTTCTACGAGCAGTACTTC
CDR3aa: CASSISAGFYEQYF

d_gene: -
v_gene: TRBV7-9
abundance: few
j_gene: TRBJ2-3
CDR3nt: TGTGCCAGCAGCTTAGCGCGGGCAGGGGGCACAGATACGCAGTATTTT
CDR3aa: CASSLARAGGTDTQYF

d_gene: TRBD1
v_gene: TRBV7-7
abundance: once
j_gene: TRBJ2-7
CDR3nt: TGTGCTAGCAGCCCATCCGGGACAGGCGAGCAGTACTTC
CDR3aa: CASSPSGTGEQYF

d_gene: -
v_gene: TRBV14
abundance: -
j_gene: TRBJ1-6
CDR3nt: TGTGCCAGCAGGGTAACAGGGAAACGGAATTCACCCCTCCACTTT
CDR3aa: CASRVTGKRNSPLHF

d_gene: TRBD1
v_gene: TRBV18
abundance: -
j_gene: TRBJ1-1
CDR3nt: TGTGCCAGCTCACAACCCGGGACAGGGAGTACTGAAGCTTTCTTT
CDR3aa: CASSQPGTGSTEAFF

d_gene: -
v_gene: TRBV9
abundance: -
j_gene: TRBJ2-5
CDR3nt: TGTGCCAGCAGCGTAGTGGGGCCTTTCCAAGAGACCCAGTACTTC
CDR3aa: CASSVVGPFQETQYF

d_gene: -
v_gene: TRBV7-9
abundance: -
j_gene: TRBJ2-7
CDR3nt: TGTGCCAGCTTAGGGCAGGACTCCGGCGAGCAGTACTTC
CDR3aa: CASLGQDSGEQYF

d_gene: -
v_gene: TRBV6-5
abundance: few
j_gene: TRBJ1-1
CDR3nt: TGTGCCAGCAGTTACAGGGGCAACACTGAAGCTTTCTTT
CDR3aa: CASSYRGNTEAFF

d_gene: TRBD1
v_gene: TRBV5-1
abundance: -
j_gene: TRBJ2-5
CDR3nt: TGCGCCAGCAGGGGCGACAGGGAAGAGACCCAGTACTTC
CDR3aa: CASRGDREETQYF

d_gene: TRBD1
v_gene: TRBV6-5
abundance: once
j_gene: TRBJ1-2
CDR3nt: TGTGCCAGCAGTCAGGACAGGGGGATCTATGGCTACACCTTC
CDR3aa: CASSQDRGIYGYTF

d_gene: TRBD2
v_gene: TRBV10-3
abundance: -
j_gene: TRBJ2-5
CDR3nt: TGTGCCATCAGTGAGTCGGGAGGGGAGACCCAGTACTTC
CDR3aa: CAISESGGETQYF

d_gene: -
v_gene: TRBV6-5
abundance: -
j_gene: TRBJ2-1
CDR3nt: TGTGCCAGCAGTTACGCGCCCTCGGGTGCCAATGAGCAGTTCTTC
CDR3aa: CASSYAPSGANEQFF

d_gene: -
v_gene: TRBV5-5
abundance: few
j_gene: TRBJ2-1
CDR3nt: TGTGCCAGCAGCTGGGGGACTGACGAGCAGTTCTTC
CDR3aa: CASSWGTDEQFF

d_gene: TRBD2
v_gene: TRBV5-1
abundance: -
j_gene: TRBJ2-3
CDR3nt: TGCGCCAGCAGCCGTCGGACTAGCGGGAGGGCAGATACGCAGTATTTT
CDR3aa: CASSRRTSGRADTQYF

d_gene: TRBD1
v_gene: TRBV10-1
abundance: -
j_gene: TRBJ2-2
CDR3nt: TGCGCCACCCCCCGAGCCCTCCTTTTGACTAAAACAGGGGACACCGGGGAGCTGTTTTTT
CDR3aa: CATPRALLLTKTGDTGELFF